Listed here is a single T cell receptor beta chain. As yet, its antigen is unknown. The data belong to a study of CD8+CD57+ T cells in acquired aplastic anemia. For the study at large: Yields of DNA that came from sorted CD4+ and CD8+ cells averaged about 3.3 ug.

The template for TCR beta VDJ and CDR3 sequence profiling was genomic DNA. TCRdb redid the calling of the reads with MiXCR, one entry per CDR3 protein. The repertoire consists of roughly 500,000 distinct CDR3 sequences, with less than 35% occurring once and the leading ten covering around 0.82%. Study-wide results and caveats: Nearly 30 CD8+ CDR3 sequences were shared between patients and controls. Between patients and controls, CD8+ Simpson's diversity did not vary significantly.

Germline values: CDR1 LNHDA, CDR2 SQIVND (reference sequence). The CDR3 runs 12 residues. Patients sequenced had flow cytometry evidence of CD8+CD57+ cell expansion. A severe acquired aplastic anemia diagnosis applied to all patients. The source material was sorted CD4+, CD8+, or CD8+CD57+ T cells (not recorded which) from PBMCs. V gene TRBV19 combines with J gene TRBJ2-7; 12 positions agree with TRBD2. This TCR was sampled from a human donor with aplastic anemia. The DNA of the CDR3 is TGTGCAGAACTAGCGGGAGGATACGAGCAGTACTTC. As protein: CAELAGGYEQYF.